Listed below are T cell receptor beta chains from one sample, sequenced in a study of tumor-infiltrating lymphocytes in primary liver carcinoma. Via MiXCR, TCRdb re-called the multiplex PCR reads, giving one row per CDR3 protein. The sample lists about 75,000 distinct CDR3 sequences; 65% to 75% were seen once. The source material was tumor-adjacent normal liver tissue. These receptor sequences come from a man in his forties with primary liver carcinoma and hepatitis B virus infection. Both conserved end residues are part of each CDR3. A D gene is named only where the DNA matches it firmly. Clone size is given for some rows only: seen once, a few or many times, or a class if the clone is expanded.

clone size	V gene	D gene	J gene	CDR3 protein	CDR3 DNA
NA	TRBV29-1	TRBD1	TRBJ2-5	CSDDRGFQETQYF	TGCAGCGATGACAGGGGATTCCAAGAGACCCAGTACTTC
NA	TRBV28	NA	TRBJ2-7	CASSLLGSGSSYEQYF	TGTGCCAGCAGTTTATTGGGCAGCGGCAGCTCCTACGAGCAGTACTTC
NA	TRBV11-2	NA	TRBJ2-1	CAISLLGRVSYNEQFF	TGTGCCATTAGCCTCTTGGGGAGAGTTTCCTACAATGAGCAGTTCTTC
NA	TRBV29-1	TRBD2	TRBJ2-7	CSAQGLAGDYELYF	TGCAGCGCCCAGGGGCTAGCGGGAGATTACGAGCTGTACTTC
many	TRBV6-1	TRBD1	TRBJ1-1	CASSPDRVVGEAFF	TGTGCCAGCAGTCCGGACAGGGTAGTGGGTGAAGCTTTCTTT
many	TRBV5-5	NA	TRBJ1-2	CASSTTGYGYTF	TGTGCCAGCAGCACGACAGGCTATGGCTACACCTTC
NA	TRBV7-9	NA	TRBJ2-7	CASSPSSSYKQYF	TGTGCCAGCAGCCCATCCTCCTCCTACAAGCAGTACTTC
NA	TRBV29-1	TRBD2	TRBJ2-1	CSAYLGTSGGQQFF	TGCAGCGCCTATCTTGGGACTAGCGGGGGCCAGCAGTTCTTC
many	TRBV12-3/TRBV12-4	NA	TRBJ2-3	CASSLAHPLQYF	TGTGCCAGCAGTTTGGCCCATCCCCTGCAGTATTTT
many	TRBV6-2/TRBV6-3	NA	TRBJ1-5	CASTPVPMSNQPQHF	TGTGCCAGCACCCCGGTCCCCATGAGCAATCAGCCCCAGCATTTT
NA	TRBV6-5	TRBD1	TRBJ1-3	CASSHGPRTGIAGNTIYF	TGTGCCAGCAGTCACGGTCCGAGGACAGGGATCGCTGGAAACACCATATATTTT
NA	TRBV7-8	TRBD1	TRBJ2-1	CVSNLDDRGHYNEQFF	TGTGTCAGCAACTTAGATGACAGGGGGCACTACAATGAGCAGTTCTTC
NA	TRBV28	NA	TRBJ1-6	CPSSPTGYNSPLHF	TGTCCCAGCAGCCCAACAGGGTATAATTCACCCCTTCACTTT
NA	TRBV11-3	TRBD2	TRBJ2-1	CDSSIGTREINEQFF	TGTGACAGCAGCATCGGGACTAGAGAGATTAATGAGCAGTTCTTC
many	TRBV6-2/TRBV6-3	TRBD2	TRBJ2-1	CASSSDPTSHEQFF	TGTGCCAGCAGCTCCGACCCGACTAGCCATGAGCAGTTCTTC
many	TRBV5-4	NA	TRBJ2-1	CASRGGGNEQFF	TGTGCCTCCCGGGGAGGGGGGAATGAGCAGTTCTTC
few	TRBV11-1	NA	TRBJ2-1	CGSSLRGRASHNEQFF	TGTGGCAGCAGCTTACGGGGCAGGGCCTCCCACAATGAGCAGTTCTTC
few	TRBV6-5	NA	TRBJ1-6	CASSRPLHF	TGTGCCAGCAGCCGCCCCCTCCACTTT
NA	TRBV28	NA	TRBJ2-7	CASSPQAGDYEQYF	TGCGCCAGCAGTCCACAAGCAGGAGACTACGAGCAGTACTTC
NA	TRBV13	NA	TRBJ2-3	CASGLGTGADTQYF	TGTGCCAGCGGCTTAGGAACAGGAGCAGATACGCAGTATTTT
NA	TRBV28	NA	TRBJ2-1	CASSRRNEQFF	TGTGCCAGCAGCAGGCGTAATGAGCAGTTCTTC
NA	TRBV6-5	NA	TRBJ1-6	CASSGVGDLPLHF	TGTGCCAGCAGTGGGGTAGGGGATTTACCCCTCCACTTT
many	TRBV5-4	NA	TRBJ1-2	CASSFRGNYGYTF	TGTGCCAGCAGCTTTCGGGGGAACTATGGCTACACCTTC
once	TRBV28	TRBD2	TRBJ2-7	CASSFFGLAGGRISYEWYF	TGCGCCAGCAGTTTTTTCGGACTAGCGGGAGGGCGAATCTCCTACGAGTGGTACTTC
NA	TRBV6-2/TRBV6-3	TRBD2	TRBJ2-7	CASGTIAGASYGQYF	TGTGCCAGCGGGACCATAGCGGGAGCCTCCTACGGGCAGTACTTC
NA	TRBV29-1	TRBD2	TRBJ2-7	CSVRLAGGAYEQYF	TGCAGCGTCCGACTAGCGGGAGGTGCCTACGAGCAGTACTTT
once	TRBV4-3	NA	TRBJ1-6	CASSQAQTDDNSPLHF	TGCGCCAGCAGTCAAGCACAAACCGACGATAATTCACCCCTCCACTTT
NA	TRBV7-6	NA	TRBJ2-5	CASSLGASAEGGTQYF	TGTGCCAGCAGCTTAGGAGCTAGCGCCGAAGGGGGGACCCAGTACTTC
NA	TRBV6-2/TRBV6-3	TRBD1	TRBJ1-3	CASGSPTGAQNGGSGNAIYF	TGTGCCAGCGGAAGCCCGACAGGGGCGCAAAACGGGGGCTCTGGAAACGCCATATATTTT
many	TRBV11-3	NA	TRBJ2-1	CASNLGVSNNEQLF	TGTGCCAGCAACTTAGGCGTCTCGAACAATGAGCAGCTCTTC
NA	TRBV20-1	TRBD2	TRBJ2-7	CSGQTSGSDEQYF	TGCAGTGGACAGACTAGCGGGAGCGACGAGCAGTACTTC
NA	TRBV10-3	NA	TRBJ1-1	CAISETTLNTEAFF	TGTGCCATCAGTGAGACGACCCTGAACACTGAAGCTTTCTTT
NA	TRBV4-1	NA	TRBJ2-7	CANSQVGIGFYEQYF	TGCGCCAACAGCCAAGTCGGGATAGGCTTCTACGAGCAGTACTTC